One and the same sample provided the 6 T cell receptor beta chains below, sequenced in a study of control samples from healthy donors and cancer patients. TCRdb's table, derived via immunoSEQ multiplex PCR, lists solely in-frame clones and lacks some. In the table there are about 80,000 clones, about 88% of which are singletons. The sequenced sample was blood. Receptor source: a woman in her fifties or sixties in good health.

V usage is TRBV5-4 and J usage is TRBJ2-7; D might be TRBD1 (5 bases). V dropped 0 bases and J dropped 13 bases, with 14 bases sitting between them. The CDR3 runs 12 residues. Germline assignment: CDR1 SGHNT and CDR2 YYREEE (reference sequence). CDR3 amino acids: CASSLDRSLPYF. The CDR3 DNA follows: TGTGCCAGCAGCTTGGACAGGTCCCTACCCTACTTC.

The genes are TRBV28 and TRBJ2-2; D possibly corresponds to TRBD1 (5 bases). The V gene lost 2 bases and the J gene lost 1 base, with 8 bases spanning the gap. Germline assignment: CDR1 MDHEN and CDR2 SYDVKM. The CDR3 is 15 amino acids. The CDR3 spells CASSLRTLNTGELFF. The CDR3 nucleotides are TGTGCCAGCAGTTTACGGACACTGAACACCGGGGAGCTGTTTTTT.

The rearrangement joins TRBV6-5 to TRBJ2-7, with D hard to call. The CDR3 length is 14 residues. V lost 7 bases and J 5 bases, leaving 18 bases between the germline ends. Germline CDR1 reads MNHEY; CDR2 reads SVGAGI. The CDR3 region is CASTDDAPWDEQYF. CDR3 coding DNA: TGTGCCAGCACCGATGATGCGCCTTGGGACGAGCAGTACTTC.

This chain connects TRBV11-2 to TRBJ2-6; the D is unclear. V lost 8 bases and J lost 2, with 4 bases in between. The germline gives CDR1 SGHAT, CDR2 FQNNGV. The CDR3 is made up of 12 amino acids. CDR3 amino acids: CASSPGANVLTF. The DNA of the CDR3 is TGTGCCAGCTCCCCTGGGGCCAACGTCCTGACTTTC.

This clone has a single count. V and J are TRBV5-1 and TRBJ2-3; no firm D call. Looked up from germline, CDR1 is SGHRS and CDR2 is YFSETQ. Trimming shortened V by 4 bases and J by 2 bases, and 5 bases separated the two germline ends. The CDR3 has 12 amino acids. The CDR3 coding sequence is TGCGCCAGCAGCGGAACCACAGATACGCAGTATTTT. The encoded protein is CASSGTTDTQYF.

In the case of this clone: Different DNA sequences within this sample yield the same CDR3. The chain links TRBV12-3 or TRBV12-4 to TRBJ2-5; no firm D call. Trimming cost V 4 bases and J 5 bases, with 5 bases left between them. The CDR3 consists of 11 residues. CDR3 region: CASSSRETQYF. For the CDR3, the DNA is TGTGCCAGCAGTTCGCGGGAGACCCAGTACTTC.